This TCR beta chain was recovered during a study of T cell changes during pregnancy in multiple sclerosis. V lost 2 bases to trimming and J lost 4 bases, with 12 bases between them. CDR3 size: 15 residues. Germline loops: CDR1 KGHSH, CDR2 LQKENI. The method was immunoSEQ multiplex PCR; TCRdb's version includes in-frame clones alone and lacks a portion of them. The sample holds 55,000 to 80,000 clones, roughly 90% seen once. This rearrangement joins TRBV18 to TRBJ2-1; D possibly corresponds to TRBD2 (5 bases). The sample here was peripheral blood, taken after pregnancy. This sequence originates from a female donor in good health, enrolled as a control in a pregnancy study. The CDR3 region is CASSPSRGNYNEQFF. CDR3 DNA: TGTGCCAGCTCACCATCCAGAGGGAATTACAATGAGCAGTTCTTC.